These T cell receptor beta chains were read from a single sample in a study of blood T cell repertoires in COVID-19. TCRdb's table, derived via immunoSEQ multiplex PCR, lists solely in-frame clones and lacks some. In the table there are tens of thousands of clones, around 81% of which are singletons. What was sequenced was peripheral blood. Receptors were obtained from a man older than 75 with COVID-19, enrolled during active disease. CDR3s include the opening cysteine and the closing phenylalanine or tryptophan. D genes are given only for firm matches. Rows may omit the clone size; those that give it use once, few, many or a size class.

CDR3 | DNA | D | J | size | V
CASSEQETQYF | TGTGCCAGCAGCGAGCAAGAGACCCAGTACTTC | - | TRBJ2-5 | - | TRBV6-5
CASSRGEALNEKLFF | TGCGCCAGCAGCCGAGGAGAGGCCCTTAATGAAAAACTGTTTTTT | - | TRBJ1-4 | once | TRBV4-1
CASSPGYRQGNEKLFF | TGTGCCAGCAGTCCCGGGTATCGTCAGGGGAACGAAAAACTGTTTTTT | - | TRBJ1-4 | - | TRBV27
CASSPLRGQGGTYEQYF | TGCGCCAGCAGTCCCCTTCGAGGACAGGGAGGAACCTACGAGCAGTACTTC | TRBD1 | TRBJ2-7 | - | TRBV10-2
CASSLGQGVKAFF | TGTGCCAGCAGTTTAGGACAGGGTGTGAAAGCTTTCTTT | TRBD1 | TRBJ1-1 | - | TRBV12-3/TRBV12-4
CASSSDRTIYGYTF | TGTGCCAGCAGCTCGGACAGGACTATCTATGGCTACACCTTC | TRBD1 | TRBJ1-2 | - | TRBV11-2
CASTPRPGDMINYGYTF | TGCGCCAGCACCCCCCGGCCAGGGGACATGATTAACTATGGCTACACCTTC | - | TRBJ1-2 | - | TRBV5-1
CASRRDTRGNQPQHF | TGTGCCAGCAGACGGGACACCCGTGGCAATCAGCCCCAGCATTTT | - | TRBJ1-5 | - | TRBV5-5
CASSPFRGAEKLFF | TGTGCCAGCAGCCCCTTTAGGGGTGCTGAAAAACTGTTTTTT | - | TRBJ1-4 | - | TRBV11-2
CASSRQAEAFF | TGTGCCAGCAGCAGACAGGCTGAAGCTTTCTTT | - | TRBJ1-1 | - | TRBV6-5
CASSSQGVPREQYF | TGTGCCAGCAGCTCACAGGGGGTCCCACGGGAGCAGTACTTC | TRBD1 | TRBJ2-7 | - | TRBV7-2
CASSLGQGVTEAFF | TGTGCCAGCTCACTTGGACAGGGGGTGACTGAAGCTTTCTTT | TRBD1 | TRBJ1-1 | - | TRBV18
CASSDRTSGSSYNEQFF | TGTGCCAGCAGTGACCGGACTAGCGGTAGCTCCTACAATGAGCAGTTCTTC | TRBD2 | TRBJ2-1 | - | TRBV25-1
CATSRDPRLSTEAFF | TGTGCCACCAGCAGAGACCCCAGGTTAAGCACTGAAGCTTTCTTT | - | TRBJ1-1 | once | TRBV15
CASTPRQGLPPLHF | TGTGCCAGTACCCCAAGACAGGGACTGCCACCCCTCCACTTT | TRBD1 | TRBJ1-6 | - | TRBV19
CASRPSDRVSYNEQFF | TGTGCCAGCAGACCCTCCGACAGGGTGTCCTACAATGAGCAGTTCTTC | TRBD1 | TRBJ2-1 | - | TRBV13
CASSEDRYSYEQYF | TGTGCCAGCAGTGAAGACAGGTACTCCTACGAGCAGTACTTC | - | TRBJ2-7 | - | TRBV6-1
CASRKTSGSPGELFF | TGTGCCAGCAGAAAAACTAGCGGGAGCCCCGGGGAGCTGTTTTTT | TRBD2 | TRBJ2-2 | - | TRBV11-2
CASTPTGRNQPQHF | TGTGCCAGTACCCCGACAGGGCGGAATCAGCCCCAGCATTTT | TRBD1 | TRBJ1-5 | - | TRBV19
CASSPGLAGRRDTQYF | TGTGCCAGCAGTCCCGGACTAGCGGGAAGGCGAGATACGCAGTATTTT | TRBD2 | TRBJ2-3 | - | TRBV27
CASSLRPSSENTIYF | TGTGCCAGCAGCTTAAGGCCTAGCTCTGAAAACACCATATATTTT | - | TRBJ1-3 | - | TRBV7-2
CASSLGTGEDTQYF | TGCGCCAGCAGCTTGGGGACAGGCGAAGATACGCAGTATTTT | TRBD1 | TRBJ2-3 | - | TRBV5-1
CASSSGQAYGYTF | TGTGCCAGCAGTTCGGGACAGGCCTATGGCTACACCTTC | TRBD1 | TRBJ1-2 | once | TRBV2
CASSIVGGYTF | TGTGCCAGTAGTATAGTGGGCGGCTACACCTTC | - | TRBJ1-2 | - | TRBV19
CASSLETGAMNTEAFF | TGTGCCAGCAGCCTGGAGACAGGGGCGATGAACACTGAAGCTTTCTTT | TRBD1 | TRBJ1-1 | - | TRBV5-8
CASSREGLAGGEQFF | TGTGCCAGCAGCCGGGAGGGACTAGCGGGAGGTGAGCAGTTCTTC | TRBD2 | TRBJ2-1 | - | TRBV3-1/TRBV3-2
CAWGTSAYNEQFF | TGTGCCTGGGGGACTAGCGCCTACAATGAGCAGTTCTTC | TRBD2 | TRBJ2-1 | - | TRBV30
CATSGGTGGYYGYTF | TGTGCCACCAGCGGGGGGACAGGGGGGTACTATGGCTACACCTTC | TRBD1 | TRBJ1-2 | - | TRBV15
CASSSGQPYNEQFF | TGTGCCAGCAGCTCAGGTCAGCCCTACAATGAGCAGTTCTTC | - | TRBJ2-1 | - | TRBV11-3
CASSFTIAGAPQYF | TGCGCCAGCAGCTTTACCATAGCGGGAGCTCCCCAGTACTTC | TRBD2 | TRBJ2-5 | - | TRBV5-1
CASSPGGTANQPQHF | TGTGCCAGTAGTCCCGGAGGGACAGCCAATCAGCCCCAGCATTTT | TRBD1 | TRBJ1-5 | once | TRBV19
CASSQPDRGGHQPQHF | TGTGCCAGCAGCCAACCGGACAGGGGAGGGCATCAGCCCCAGCATTTT | TRBD1 | TRBJ1-5 | - | TRBV5-5
CASRPRDRGPYGYTF | TGTGCCAGCAGACCGCGGGACAGGGGACCCTATGGCTACACCTTC | TRBD1 | TRBJ1-2 | - | TRBV3-1/TRBV3-2
CASSLTQGGHGYTF | TGTGCCAGCAGCTTAACACAGGGAGGGCATGGCTACACCTTC | - | TRBJ1-2 | once | TRBV5-8
CASSARTGEGETQYF | TGTGCCAGCAGCGCCAGGACAGGGGAAGGGGAGACCCAGTACTTC | TRBD1 | TRBJ2-5 | - | TRBV9
CASSQPSGTGLDEQYF | TGTGCCAGCAGCCAACCATCGGGGACAGGGTTAGACGAGCAGTACTTC | TRBD1 | TRBJ2-7 | once | TRBV28
CSVGAKGGGALNTEAFF | TGCAGCGTTGGAGCAAAGGGCGGGGGCGCCTTGAACACTGAAGCTTTCTTT | - | TRBJ1-1 | - | TRBV29-1
CASSPSEGAVVSEQFF | TGTGCCAGTAGTCCGTCGGAGGGGGCCGTAGTCAGTGAGCAGTTCTTC | - | TRBJ2-1 | - | TRBV19
CAWSAPQGTDEKLFF | TGTGCCTGGAGTGCCCCACAGGGAACTGATGAAAAACTGTTTTTT | - | TRBJ1-4 | - | TRBV30
CASSPAADTQYF | TGTGCCAGTAGTCCAGCGGCAGATACGCAGTATTTT | - | TRBJ2-3 | - | TRBV19
CASTTSGSPDTQYF | TGTGCCAGTACGACTAGCGGGAGCCCAGATACGCAGTATTTT | TRBD2 | TRBJ2-3 | - | TRBV19
CASSPERTGENQPQHF | TGTGCCAGCTCACCAGAAAGGACAGGGGAGAATCAGCCCCAGCATTTT | TRBD1 | TRBJ1-5 | - | TRBV18
CASSVAGGDGVYGYTF | TGTGCCAGCAGCGTAGCTGGGGGGGACGGGGTCTATGGCTACACCTTC | - | TRBJ1-2 | once | TRBV9
CSVKRVTGYGETQYF | TGCAGCGTCAAAAGGGTGACAGGGTATGGAGAGACCCAGTACTTC | TRBD1 | TRBJ2-5 | - | TRBV29-1
CASSPARVLNTEAFF | TGTGCCAGCAGCCCGGCGAGGGTTCTTAACACTGAAGCTTTCTTT | - | TRBJ1-1 | - | TRBV6-5
CASSPGTGTMNTEAFF | TGTGCCAGCAGCCCGGGGACAGGGACGATGAACACTGAAGCTTTCTTT | TRBD1 | TRBJ1-1 | - | TRBV5-5
CASSEDLSGRGLAEQFF | TGCGCCAGCAGTGAGGACCTTAGCGGGAGGGGTCTTGCTGAGCAGTTCTTC | TRBD2 | TRBJ2-1 | - | TRBV10-1
CAWSFGTTNNEQFF | TGTGCCTGGAGTTTCGGGACAACCAACAATGAGCAGTTCTTC | - | TRBJ2-1 | - | TRBV30
CSAGFRDRASYEQYF | TGCAGCGCTGGCTTCCGGGACAGGGCCTCCTACGAGCAGTACTTC | TRBD1 | TRBJ2-7 | - | TRBV29-1
CASSLTFRGTDTQYF | TGTGCCAGCAGCTTAACTTTTCGGGGCACAGATACGCAGTATTTT | - | TRBJ2-3 | - | TRBV7-3
CASSVEGLSYNEQFF | TGTGCCAGCAGTGTGGAGGGACTCTCCTACAATGAGCAGTTCTTC | - | TRBJ2-1 | - | TRBV2
CASSLLPGGPSYNEQFF | TGTGCCAGCAGCTTATTGCCGGGGGGGCCCTCCTACAATGAGCAGTTCTTC | TRBD2 | TRBJ2-1 | few | TRBV7-3
CASSPGTGGPGELFF | TGTGCCAGCAGCCCTGGGACAGGGGGTCCCGGGGAGCTGTTTTTT | TRBD1 | TRBJ2-2 | many | TRBV5-4
CASSVAGVGYEQYF | TGTGCCAGCAGCGTAGCAGGGGTGGGGTACGAGCAGTACTTC | - | TRBJ2-7 | - | TRBV9
CASSQSPSGGRLEETQYF | TGCGCCAGCAGCCAATCTCCCAGCGGGGGACGACTAGAGGAGACCCAGTACTTC | TRBD2 | TRBJ2-5 | - | TRBV4-3
CASSIYRDYTDTQYF | TGTGCCAGTAGTATCTACCGGGACTACACAGATACGCAGTATTTT | TRBD2 | TRBJ2-3 | few | TRBV19
CASSLAGTGEETQYF | TGCGCCAGCAGCTTGGCCGGAACAGGGGAAGAGACCCAGTACTTC | TRBD1 | TRBJ2-5 | - | TRBV5-1